This T cell receptor beta chain originates from a study of cytomegalovirus exposure and HLA in healthy donors. The study's findings and limits: Researchers left out some V segments, among them TRBV6-2 and TRBV6-3, as indistinguishable. Later on, a genetic analysis was performed. It linked a missense variant in DCLRE1C with V- and J-gene trimming of TCR beta. In vitro data verified a few CMV-associated chains as specific for CMV antigens. Highest at DRB1 and lowest at HLA-C, TCR association rates differed among HLA loci in a later analysis.

On this clone: Its antigen is as yet unknown. The junction departs from germline at one end; a sequencing error may be responsible.

Germline V gene sequence: CDR1 SGHRS, CDR2 YFSETQ. The CDR3 length is 13 residues. Use of 60 Vbeta and 13 Jbeta primers characterized the PCR. The table came from immunoSEQ multiplex PCR; TCRdb's copy has only in-frame clones and leaves some out. The top ten hold less than 1.3% of the sample, which has about 190,000 clones, 87% seen once. The V gene is TRBV5-1, the J gene TRBJ2-7, with D unresolved. The TCR comes from a boy aged 2 to 10 in good health and CMV-seronegative. Sequencing used PBMCs. The CDR3: CASSLDIRTAASF. CDR3 nucleotide sequence: TGCGCCAGCAGCTTGGATATAAGAACGGCAGCGAGCTTC.